The clone carrying this TCR beta chain is labeled as large. Repertoires were sampled repeatedly during chemoradiotherapy. The data were obtained in a study of chemoradiotherapy in HPV16-positive cancers. Study details: Candidate HPV-specific clones and shared TCR motifs came from two HPV16-positive patients.

Repertoires were generated with immunoSEQ multiplex PCR, while TCRdb's copy carries only in-frame clones and drops some. The sample shows about 9,200 clones, roughly four fifths of them seen only once. V shed 9 bases and J shed 2 bases, with 11 bases lying between them. Germline CDR1 SNHLY, CDR2 FYNNEI. The CDR3 runs to 13 residues. V is TRBV2 and J is TRBJ1-3, with a possible D match to TRBD1 (5 bases). Sample: tumor tissue, taken from a patient who underwent chemoradiotherapy. The receptor was derived from a human donor with HPV-associated anogenital cancer. The CDR3 sequence: CARDQGPGNTIYF. The CDR3 DNA reads TGTGCCAGGGATCAGGGTCCTGGAAACACCATATATTTT.